A single sample gave rise to the 15 T cell receptor beta chains below, sequenced in a study of blood T cell repertoires in COVID-19. Assay used: immunoSEQ multiplex PCR; TCRdb lists only in-frame clones, some missing. The table has about 50,000 clones, approximately 82% seen once; the top ten hold roughly 6%. The sample taken for sequencing was PBMCs or T cells enriched from blood (not recorded which). The receptors stem from a woman aged 45-65 years with acute COVID-19.

This chain connects TRBV10-3 to TRBJ2-1, with D unresolved. Germline CDR1 and CDR2: ENHRY and SYGVKD. CDR3 size: 15 residues. The V end lost 4 bases, the J end lost 0 bases, and 10 bases lay between the germline ends. In DNA form, the CDR3 reads TGTGCCATCAGTGGGTCCGAGAGCTCCTACAATGAGCAGTTCTTC. Its translation: CAISGSESSYNEQFF.

V usage is TRBV12-3 or TRBV12-4 and J usage is TRBJ2-1; D ambiguous. CDR3 length: 12 amino acids. V was clipped by 2 bases and J by 15 bases, with 14 bases between them. The DNA of the CDR3 is TGTGCCAGCAGTTTAAATGTACGCCAGCGGTTCTTC. Its translation: CASSLNVRQRFF.

This clone has just one count. V and J are TRBV5-4 and TRBJ2-7, with 15 bases that match TRBD2. Germline V gene lookup returns CDR1 SGHNT and CDR2 YYREEE (reference sequence). The CDR3 runs 15 residues. V was clipped by 5 bases and J by 3 bases; unmatched bases: 3. In nucleotides, the CDR3 is TGTGCCAGCAGGGGGACTAGCGGGGGGAACTACGAGCAGTACTTC. Amino acid sequence: CASRGTSGGNYEQYF.

The V gene is TRBV27, the J gene TRBJ2-5; TRBD2 aligns across 11 bases. CDR3 length: 14 amino acids. Germline values: CDR1 MNHEY, CDR2 SMNVEV (reference sequence). J lost 4 bases, V lost 6 bases, and 4 bases had no gene match. As DNA, the CDR3 is TGTGCCAGCAGCCCTAGCGGGGGGCGAGAGACCCAGTACTTC. This translates into CASSPSGGRETQYF.

The chain combines TRBV20-1 with TRBJ1-2; D is undetermined. Germline V gives CDR1 DFQATT, CDR2 SNEGSKA (reference sequence). Trimming cost V 3 bases and J 5 bases, with 7 bases left between them. This CDR3 has 11 residues. CDR3 protein: CSASSTYGYTF. The CDR3 DNA is TGCAGTGCTAGCTCCACTTATGGCTACACCTTC.

V usage is TRBV12-5 and J usage is TRBJ2-1, with TRBD2 matching over 9 bases. V trimming: 1 base; J trimming: 6 bases; junction bases outside the gene matches: 13. The CDR3 totals 18 residues. Germline lookup yields CDR1 LGHNT and CDR2 FRNRAP. Written as DNA, the CDR3 is TGTGCTAGTGGTTTGGCCGCCCGAGGACTAGCGTGGGCCAATGAGCAGTTCTTC. Its translation is CASGLAARGLAWANEQFF.

The rearrangement joins TRBV6-6 to TRBJ1-6; 8 nucleotides line up with TRBD1. The CDR3 is made up of 14 amino acids. J lost 8 bases, V lost 10 bases, and 10 bases had no gene match. Germline V gene data show CDR1 as MNHNY and CDR2 as SVGAGI (reference sequence). CDR3 DNA: TGTGCCACCAGGGGGGAACAGGGGGATTCACCCCTCCACTTT. Amino acid sequence: CATRGEQGDSPLHF.

This rearrangement joins TRBV6-5 to TRBJ1-1, with D maybe TRBD1 (5 bases). The CDR3 has 15 residues. Germline CDR1 and CDR2: MNHEY and SVGAGI. Trimming shortened V by 5 bases and J by 3 bases, and 16 bases separated the two germline ends. The CDR3 loop reads CASSRGDSGYTEAFF. CDR3 nucleotide sequence: TGTGCCAGCAGTAGGGGCGACAGCGGGTACACTGAAGCTTTCTTT.

The CDR3 loop reads CASGHSGNTIYF. DNA of the CDR3: TGTGCTAGTGGACACTCTGGAAACACCATATATTTT. The chain joins TRBV12-5 to TRBJ1-3; D is undetermined. Germline lookup yields CDR1 LGHNT and CDR2 FRNRAP. The V and J ends lost 6 bases and 0 bases respectively, with 3 bases between them. The CDR3 totals 12 residues.

V gene TRBV5-6 combines with J gene TRBJ1-3; weak D call: TRBD1 (5 bases). Trimming removed 3 bases from V and 0 bases from J, with 19 bases in between. CDR3 length equals 18 residues. Looked up from germline, CDR1 is SGHDT and CDR2 is YYEEEE. Here the CDR3 reads CASSWSRAAFPSGNTIYF. CDR3 DNA sequence: TGTGCCAGCAGCTGGTCCAGGGCCGCCTTTCCCTCTGGAAACACCATATATTTT.

CDR3 region: CASSSQGEGNTIYF. For the CDR3, the DNA is TGTGCCAGCAGCAGTCAGGGGGAAGGAAACACCATATATTTT. V usage is TRBV9 and J usage is TRBJ1-3; 7 bases fit TRBD1. Looked up from germline, CDR1 is SGDLS and CDR2 is YYNGEE. This CDR3 comprises 14 residues. Trimming at V came to 4 bases and at J to 4 bases, leaving 5 bases not matched to a gene.

The chain combines TRBV10-1 with TRBJ2-1, with TRBD1 identical over 7 bases. CDR1 and CDR2 (germline): WNHNN, SYGVQD (reference sequence). V lost 0 bases, J lost 3 bases, and 5 bases stayed unmatched. The CDR3 consists of 16 residues. The CDR3 sequence is CASSESGAGGYNEQFF. In nucleotides, the CDR3 is TGCGCCAGCAGTGAGTCAGGGGCAGGGGGCTACAATGAGCAGTTCTTC.

The chain couples TRBV14 to TRBJ2-1; D possibly corresponds to TRBD1 (5 bases). The CDR3 is made up of 15 amino acids. Germline CDR1 reads SGHDN; CDR2 reads FVKESK. Trimming stripped 4 bases from V and 4 bases from J, with 14 bases between. CDR3 bases: TGTGCCAGCAGCCGCCCCGATCGGACATACAATGAGCAGTTCTTC. It yields the protein CASSRPDRTYNEQFF.

In its sample, this clone was seen once. V and J are TRBV7-3 and TRBJ2-1; 7 bases line up with TRBD2. V gave up 5 bases and J gave up 3 bases; unmatched junction bases: 7. The CDR3 is made up of 15 amino acids. Germline-derived CDR1 and CDR2 are SGHTA and FQGTGA. The CDR3 DNA sequence: TGTGCCAGCAGCCCCCAGGCGGGGGTCTACAATGAGCAGTTCTTC. Translated, it gives CASSPQAGVYNEQFF.

V and J are TRBV7-3 and TRBJ2-1, with D possibly TRBD2 on 6 matching bases. The CDR3 loop spans 16 amino acids. From germline, CDR1 is SGHTA and CDR2 FQGTGA. V lost 3 bases to trimming and J lost 0 bases, with 12 bases between them. The CDR3 reads CASSLLSGFSYNEQFF. The DNA for the CDR3 is TGTGCCAGCAGCTTGTTGAGCGGGTTCTCCTACAATGAGCAGTTCTTC.